This T cell receptor (beta chain) was observed in a study of tumor-infiltrating lymphocytes in oesophageal squamous cell carcinoma. A single record per CDR3 protein comes from TCRdb applying MiXCR to the PCR reads. The sample lists 23,000 or so distinct CDR3 sequences; under 50% were seen once. There are 18 residues in the CDR3. The V gene's germline CDR1 is SGHTA and CDR2 FQGNSA. V was pared by 0 bases and J by 4 bases, with 19 bases between. J is TRBJ2-1 and V is TRBV7-2; the D call may be TRBD1 or TRBD2 (6 bases each). The receptor was isolated from a male donor with esophageal squamous cell carcinoma. Specimen: esophageal tumor tissue. DNA of the CDR3: TGTGCCAGCAGCTTAGCCCATAGGACACGGGGGCCTTACAATGAGCAGTTCTTC. Translating it yields CASSLAHRTRGPYNEQFF.